This TCR beta chain was sequenced during a study of shared clonotypes between healthy human individuals. The study, taken as a whole, reports: The genetic and exposure-history diversity represented was limited by few donors. Four donors had around 5% of their naive CD4 clonotypes in common.

The data were produced by immunoSEQ multiplex PCR, yet TCRdb's version contains in-frame clones alone and is incomplete. The sample lists 2 million to 2.5 million clones, more than 80% occurring once. V was trimmed by 2 bases and J by 0 bases, leaving 17 bases between them. Germline V gene sequence: CDR1 SGHDN, CDR2 FVKESK. The CDR3 length is 17 residues. As regards this clone: Its antigen is not known.

CD4+ cells were split into CD45RA+ naive and CD45RA-negative memory subsets. The TCR comes from a man younger than 35 in good health. Some clones in this sample may be carry-over from other donors' samples. The material sequenced was naive CD4+ T cells from PBMCs. Subset here: CD45RA+ positively selected. The rearrangement uses TRBV14 and TRBJ2-7; no definite D call. As DNA, the CDR3 is TGTGCCAGCAGCCAAAAAATATCGAAAAGGTTCTCCTACGAGCAGTACTTC. Translation: CASSQKISKRFSYEQYF.